What follows is one T cell receptor beta chain and its context. This entry is derived from a study of control samples from healthy donors and cancer patients. Some clones are missing from TCRdb's copy, which holds only in-frame ones; the method was immunoSEQ multiplex PCR. The table has tens of thousands of clones, about nine tenths seen once; the top ten hold roughly 14%. Germline lookup yields CDR1 SGHRS and CDR2 YFSETQ. V shed 2 bases, J shed 5 bases, and the junction held 4 bases outside the gene matches. The CDR3 loop spans 15 amino acids. The source of this sequence is a man aged 25-40 years in good health. The chain combines TRBV5-1 with TRBJ2-5; 12 bases map to TRBD1. The sequenced sample was blood. CDR3 protein: CASSFGTGGSETQYF. Here the CDR3 DNA reads TGCGCCAGCAGCTTCGGGACAGGGGGCTCGGAGACCCAGTACTTC.